This passage covers 4 T cell receptor beta chains from one sample sequenced in a study of T cell responses to AZD1222 COVID-19 vaccine (dated by TCRdb to the early 2020s). What the time point label conveys for this sample: baseline before first vaccination. Library generation was performed with the immunoSEQ multiplex PCR assay. Sourced from immuneACCESS, this table was stored by TCRdb with only in-frame sequences that have V and J called. A share of the clones is absent; for the studies checked, an unresolved V gene accounts for under half, and the remainder has no known explanation. Present in this sample are about 150,000 clones, around 90% of which were seen just once. Approximately 4.8% of the sample is held by the ten biggest clonotypes. The source was peripheral blood, collected on day 0 of AZD1222 vaccination. The source of these receptors is an adult in good health.

This clone appeared a few times. The J gene is TRBJ1-2, the V gene TRBV6-5, with TRBD1 identical over 7 bases. Germline loops: CDR1 MNHEY, CDR2 SVGAGI. This CDR3 contains 14 residues. After removal of 0 bases from V and 4 bases from J, the junction contained 2 bases not matched to a gene. This chain's CDR3 is CASSYSGTVYGYTF. For the CDR3, the DNA is TGTGCCAGCAGTTACTCCGGGACAGTCTATGGCTACACCTTC.

This clone appeared once. The chain couples TRBV7-2 to TRBJ2-1, with TRBD2 identical over 12 bases. The CDR3 loop spans 18 amino acids. Germline loops: CDR1 SGHTA, CDR2 FQGNSA. Losses at the gene ends were 5 bases for V and 5 bases for J; bases not matched to a gene: 13. CDR3 region: CASSNELRLAGEDNEQFF. CDR3 DNA: TGTGCCAGCAGCAATGAGCTAAGACTAGCGGGAGAAGACAATGAGCAGTTCTTC.

The chain combines TRBV18 with TRBJ2-1; 9 bases map to TRBD2. This CDR3 has 16 amino acids. The germline gives CDR1 KGHSH, CDR2 LQKENI. Trimming removed 1 base from V and 8 bases from J; junction bases left unmatched: 9. CDR3 nucleotide sequence: TGTGCCAGCTCACCACGTGTATCACTAGCGGGCGATGAGCAGTTCTTC. It is translated as CASSPRVSLAGDEQFF.

The CDR3 DNA sequence: TGTGCCAGCAGCTTAGATTCCCTAGCCGGGTCCTACGAGCAGTACTTC. It is translated as CASSLDSLAGSYEQYF. This sequence joins TRBV11-2 and TRBJ2-7; TRBD2 might be the D (5 bases). The CDR3 length is 16 residues. Trimming took off 0 bases at V and 1 base at J, with 13 bases between the two ends. Germline V gene data show CDR1 as SGHAT and CDR2 as FQNNGV.